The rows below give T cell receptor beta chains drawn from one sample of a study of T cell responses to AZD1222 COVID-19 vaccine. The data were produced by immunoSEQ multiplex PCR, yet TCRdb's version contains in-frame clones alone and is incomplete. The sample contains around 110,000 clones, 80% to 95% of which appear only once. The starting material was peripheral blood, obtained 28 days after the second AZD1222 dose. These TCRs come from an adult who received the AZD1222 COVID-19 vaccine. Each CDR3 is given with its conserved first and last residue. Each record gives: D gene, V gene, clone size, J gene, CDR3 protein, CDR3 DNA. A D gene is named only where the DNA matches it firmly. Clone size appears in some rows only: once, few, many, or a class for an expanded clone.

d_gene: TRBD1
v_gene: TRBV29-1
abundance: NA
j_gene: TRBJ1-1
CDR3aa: CSADRALNTEAFF
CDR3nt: TGCAGCGCTGACAGGGCCTTGAACACTGAAGCTTTCTTT

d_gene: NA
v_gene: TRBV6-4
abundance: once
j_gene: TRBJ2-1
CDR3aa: CASSEAQHYNEQFF
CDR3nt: TGTGCCAGCAGTGAAGCACAGCACTACAATGAGCAGTTCTTC

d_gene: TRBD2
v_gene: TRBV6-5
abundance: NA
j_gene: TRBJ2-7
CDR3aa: CASSRQRGDSYEQYF
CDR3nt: TGTGCCAGCAGTCGGCAGCGGGGGGACTCCTACGAGCAGTACTTC

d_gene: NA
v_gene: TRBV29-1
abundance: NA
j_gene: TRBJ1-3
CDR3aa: CSVGVSGNTIYF
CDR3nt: TGCAGCGTTGGGGTCTCTGGAAACACCATATATTTT

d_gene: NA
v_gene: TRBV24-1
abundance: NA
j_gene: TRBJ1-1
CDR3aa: CATRSGAEAFF
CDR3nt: TGTGCCACCCGGTCGGGGGCTGAAGCTTTCTTT

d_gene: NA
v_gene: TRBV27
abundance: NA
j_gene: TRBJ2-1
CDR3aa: CASRPDFGLPYNEQFF
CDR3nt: TGTGCCAGCAGGCCCGACTTCGGACTCCCCTACAATGAGCAGTTCTTC

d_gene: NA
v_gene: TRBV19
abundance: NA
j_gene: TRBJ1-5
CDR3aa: CASSILGGRSNQPQHF
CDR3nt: TGTGCCAGTAGTATTCTCGGGGGAAGGAGCAATCAGCCCCAGCATTTT

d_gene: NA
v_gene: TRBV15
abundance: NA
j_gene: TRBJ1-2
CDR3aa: CATSRMADYGYTF
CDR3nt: TGTGCCACCAGCAGGATGGCAGACTATGGCTACACCTTC

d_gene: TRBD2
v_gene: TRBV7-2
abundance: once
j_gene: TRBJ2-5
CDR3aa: CASSLGYSGSPRGTQYF
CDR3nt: TGTGCCAGCAGCTTAGGATATAGCGGGAGTCCCAGAGGGACCCAGTACTTC

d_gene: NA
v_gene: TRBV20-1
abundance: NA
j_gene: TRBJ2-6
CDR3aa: CSASADTSGANVLTF
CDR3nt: TGCAGTGCTAGTGCCGACACCTCTGGGGCCAACGTCCTGACTTTC

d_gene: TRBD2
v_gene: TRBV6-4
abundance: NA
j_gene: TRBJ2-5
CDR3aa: CASSDTSGGQETQYF
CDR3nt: TGTGCCAGCAGTGACACTAGCGGGGGGCAAGAGACCCAGTACTTC

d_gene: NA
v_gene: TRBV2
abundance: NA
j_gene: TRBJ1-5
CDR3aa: CASAWTENQPQHF
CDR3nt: TGTGCCAGCGCCTGGACCGAGAATCAGCCCCAGCATTTT

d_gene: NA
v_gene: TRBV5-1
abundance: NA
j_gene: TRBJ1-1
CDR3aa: CASSLAAMNTEAFF
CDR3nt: TGCGCCAGCAGCTTAGCCGCCATGAACACTGAAGCTTTCTTT

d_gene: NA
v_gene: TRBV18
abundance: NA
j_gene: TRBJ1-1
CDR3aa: CASSPVLGGGAFF
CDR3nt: TGTGCCAGCTCACCAGTTTTGGGTGGAGGAGCTTTCTTT

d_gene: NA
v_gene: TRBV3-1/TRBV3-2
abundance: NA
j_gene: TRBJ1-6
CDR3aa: CASSQAVSLALHF
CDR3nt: TGTGCCAGCAGCCAAGCTGTGAGCCTAGCCCTCCACTTT

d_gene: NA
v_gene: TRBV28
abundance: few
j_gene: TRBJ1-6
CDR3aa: CASSFKGGDNSPLHF
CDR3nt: TGTGCCAGCAGTTTTAAGGGGGGAGATAATTCACCCCTCCACTTT

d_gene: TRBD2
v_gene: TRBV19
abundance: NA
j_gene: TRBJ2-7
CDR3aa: CASSRAGGGDEQYF
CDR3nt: TGTGCCAGTAGTAGAGCGGGGGGTGGCGACGAGCAGTACTTC

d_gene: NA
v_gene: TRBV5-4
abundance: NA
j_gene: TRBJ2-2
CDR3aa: CASRIHTGELFF
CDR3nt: TGTGCCAGCAGGATACACACCGGGGAGCTGTTTTTT

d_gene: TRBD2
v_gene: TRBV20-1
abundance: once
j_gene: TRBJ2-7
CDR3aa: CTGASGNEQYF
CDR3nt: TGTACTGGGGCTAGCGGGAACGAGCAGTACTTC

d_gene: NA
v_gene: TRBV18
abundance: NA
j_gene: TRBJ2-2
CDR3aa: CASSPPEGATGELFF
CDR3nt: TGTGCCAGCTCACCACCCGAGGGAGCGACCGGGGAGCTGTTTTTT

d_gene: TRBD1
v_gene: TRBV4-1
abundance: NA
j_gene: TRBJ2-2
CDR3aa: CASSQAGGWGELFF
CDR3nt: TGCGCCAGCAGCCAAGCAGGGGGCTGGGGGGAGCTGTTTTTT

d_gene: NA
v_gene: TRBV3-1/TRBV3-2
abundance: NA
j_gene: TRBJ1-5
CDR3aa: CASSQDWCQGFGNQPQHF
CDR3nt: TGTGCCAGCAGCCAAGATTGGTGCCAGGGGTTCGGCAATCAGCCCCAGCATTTT

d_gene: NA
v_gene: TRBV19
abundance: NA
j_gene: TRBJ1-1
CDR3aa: CASSPEGGRVVQMTFF
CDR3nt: TGTGCCAGTAGTCCCGAAGGGGGGCGGGTCGTTCAGATGACTTTCTTT

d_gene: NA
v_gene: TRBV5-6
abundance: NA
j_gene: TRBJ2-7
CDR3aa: CASSLEFWDRGYEQYF
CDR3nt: TGTGCCAGCAGCTTGGAATTCTGGGATAGGGGCTACGAGCAGTACTTC

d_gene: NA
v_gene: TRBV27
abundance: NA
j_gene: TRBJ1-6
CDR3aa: CASSFAQGSPLHF
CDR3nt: TGTGCCAGCAGTTTTGCACAGGGTTCACCCCTCCACTTT

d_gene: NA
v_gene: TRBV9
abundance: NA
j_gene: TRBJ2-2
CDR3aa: CASSPQGRNTGELFF
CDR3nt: TGTGCCAGCAGCCCCCAGGGTAGGAACACCGGGGAGCTGTTTTTT

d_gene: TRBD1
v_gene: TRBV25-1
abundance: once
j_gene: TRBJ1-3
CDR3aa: CASRKQGVGNTIYF
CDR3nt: TGTGCCAGCAGGAAACAGGGGGTTGGAAACACCATATATTTT

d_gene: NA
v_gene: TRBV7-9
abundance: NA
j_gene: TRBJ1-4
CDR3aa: CASSFTQGHFEKLFF
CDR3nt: TGTGCCAGCAGCTTTACACAGGGACACTTTGAAAAACTGTTTTTT

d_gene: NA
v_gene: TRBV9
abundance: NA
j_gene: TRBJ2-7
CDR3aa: CASSVGLAYEQYF
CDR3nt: TGTGCCAGCAGCGTAGGTCTAGCATACGAGCAGTACTTC

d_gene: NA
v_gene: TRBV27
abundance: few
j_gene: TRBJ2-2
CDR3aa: CVSSRGGGTGELFF
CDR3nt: TGTGTATCCTCGAGAGGAGGGGGCACCGGGGAGCTGTTTTTT

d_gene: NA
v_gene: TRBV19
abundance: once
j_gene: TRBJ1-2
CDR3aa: CASSAIAGAGYGYTF
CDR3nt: TGTGCCAGTAGTGCTATCGCGGGGGCCGGCTATGGCTACACCTTC

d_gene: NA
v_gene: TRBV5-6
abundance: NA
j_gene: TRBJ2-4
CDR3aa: CASSLAGNIQYF
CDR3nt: TGTGCCAGCAGCTTGGCAGGGAACATTCAGTACTTC

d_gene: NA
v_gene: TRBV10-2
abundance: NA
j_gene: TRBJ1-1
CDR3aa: CASSRGNTEAFF
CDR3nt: TGCGCCAGCAGTCGCGGGAACACTGAAGCTTTCTTT

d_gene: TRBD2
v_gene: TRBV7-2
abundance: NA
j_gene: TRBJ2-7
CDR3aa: CASSVGTRNYEQYF
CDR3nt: TGTGCCAGCAGCGTCGGGACTAGAAACTACGAGCAGTACTTC

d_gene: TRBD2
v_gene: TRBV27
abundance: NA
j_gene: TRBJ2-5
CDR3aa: CASSLEGGETQYF
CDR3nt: TGTGCCAGCAGTTTGGAGGGAGGGGAGACCCAGTACTTC

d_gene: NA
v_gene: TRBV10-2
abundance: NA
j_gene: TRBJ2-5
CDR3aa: CASSDEWETQYF
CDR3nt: TGCGCCAGCAGTGATGAATGGGAGACCCAGTACTTC

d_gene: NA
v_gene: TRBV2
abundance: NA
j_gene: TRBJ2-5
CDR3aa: CASSPWETQYF
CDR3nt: TGTGCCAGCAGTCCCTGGGAGACCCAGTACTTC

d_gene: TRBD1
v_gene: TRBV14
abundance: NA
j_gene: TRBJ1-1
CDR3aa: CASSHRLQGARGTEAFF
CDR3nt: TGTGCCAGCAGCCACCGTTTACAGGGGGCGCGCGGCACTGAAGCTTTCTTT

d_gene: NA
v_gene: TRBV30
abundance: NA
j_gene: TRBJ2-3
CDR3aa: CAWNTGPLTDTQYF
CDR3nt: TGTGCCTGGAACACAGGGCCTCTCACAGATACGCAGTATTTT

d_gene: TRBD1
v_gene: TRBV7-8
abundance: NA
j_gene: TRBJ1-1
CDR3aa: CASSLAAGGTIEAFF
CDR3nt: TGTGCCAGCAGCTTAGCGGCAGGGGGCACGATTGAAGCTTTCTTT

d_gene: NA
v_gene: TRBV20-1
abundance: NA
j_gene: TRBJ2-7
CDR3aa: CSARDRDYWYF
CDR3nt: TGCAGTGCTAGAGATCGCGACTACTGGTACTTC

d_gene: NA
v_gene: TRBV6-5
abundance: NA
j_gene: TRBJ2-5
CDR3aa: CASSYFGLSLQETQYF
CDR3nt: TGTGCCAGCAGTTACTTTGGACTCAGCCTCCAAGAGACCCAGTACTTC

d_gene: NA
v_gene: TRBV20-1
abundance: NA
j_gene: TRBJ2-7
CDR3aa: CSARGVYEQYF
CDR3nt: TGCAGTGCTAGAGGGGTCTACGAGCAGTACTTC

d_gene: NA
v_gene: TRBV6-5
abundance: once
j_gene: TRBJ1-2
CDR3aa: CASRQGIAGGYTF
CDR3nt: TGTGCCAGCAGACAGGGTATCGCGGGAGGCTACACCTTC

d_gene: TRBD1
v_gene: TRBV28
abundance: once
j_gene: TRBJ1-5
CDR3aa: CASSFRDRGQPQHF
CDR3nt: TGTGCCAGCAGTTTTAGGGACAGGGGACAGCCCCAGCATTTT

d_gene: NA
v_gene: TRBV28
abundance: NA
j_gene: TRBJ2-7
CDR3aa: CASRPPPFGTYEQYF
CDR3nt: TGTGCCAGCAGGCCCCCTCCCTTTGGTACATACGAGCAGTACTTC

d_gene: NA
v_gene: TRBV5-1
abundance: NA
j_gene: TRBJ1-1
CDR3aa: CASSTDLGKLGTEAFF
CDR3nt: TGCGCCAGCAGCACGGACTTGGGGAAATTGGGTACTGAAGCTTTCTTT

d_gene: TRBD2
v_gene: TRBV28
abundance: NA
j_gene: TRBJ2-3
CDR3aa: CASRTSGRGADTQYF
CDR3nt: TGTGCCAGCAGGACTAGCGGGAGGGGAGCAGATACGCAGTATTTT

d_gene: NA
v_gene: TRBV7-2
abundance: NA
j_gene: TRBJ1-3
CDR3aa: CASSLKVGGGSGNTIYF
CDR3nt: TGTGCCAGCAGCTTAAAGGTTGGAGGGGGCTCTGGAAACACCATATATTTT

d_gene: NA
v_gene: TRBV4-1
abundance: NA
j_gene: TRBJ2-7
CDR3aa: CASRNREGEQYF
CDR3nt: TGCGCCAGCAGGAACAGGGAAGGGGAGCAGTACTTC